The next 16 T cell receptor beta chains were all read from a single sample in a study of blood T cells in healthy people across ages. Combining a sample-barcoded 5' primer with a J-beta primer mix, a second PCR ran for about 7 to 12 cycles. TCRdb itself ran the 5' RACE reads through MiXCR, one entry per CDR3 protein. In the table there are some 1.5 million distinct CDR3 sequences, about 30% of which are singletons. Material: blood. The source of these receptors is a woman aged 30 to 39 in good health.

Here the CDR3 reads CASSLWGTGGSPLHF. CDR3 in DNA: TGTGCCAGCAGTTTATGGGGGACCGGAGGTTCACCCCTCCACTTT. The V call is TRBV12-3 or TRBV12-4, the J call TRBJ1-6; D perhaps matches TRBD1 (5 bases). This CDR3 contains 15 residues. V lost 2 bases to trimming and J lost 9 bases, with 14 bases between them.

CDR3 protein: CASSYSTTGGQTQFF. In nucleotides, the CDR3 is TGTGCCAGCAGTTACTCTACTACAGGAGGACAGACCCAGTTCTTC. The chain is built from TRBV6-2 or TRBV6-3 and TRBJ2-1, with a weak D call TRBD1 (6 bases). The germline V gene has CDR1 MNHEY and CDR2 SVGEGT. V lost 0 bases to trimming and J lost 13 bases, with 19 bases between them. This CDR3 comprises 15 residues.

This clonotype was counted at least ten times. One end of the junction is discordant with germline, which a read error may explain. This chain connects TRBV25-1 to TRBJ2-1; weak D call: TRBD2 (6 bases). Germline loops: CDR1 MGHDK, CDR2 SYGVNS. This CDR3 region has 14 residues. The DNA for the CDR3 is TGCGCCAGCAGCGTACCGGGACTCTACAATGAGCAGTTCTTC. This encodes CASSVPGLYNEQFF.

J is TRBJ2-5 and V is TRBV28; 7 nucleotides line up with TRBD1. Germline V gene data show CDR1 as MDHEN and CDR2 as SYDVKM. This CDR3 has 16 residues. V lost 6 bases, J lost 3 bases, and 13 bases stayed unmatched. DNA for the CDR3: TGTGCCAGCAGCAAGACATACAGGGGCTTGAAAGAGACCCAGTACTTC. Encoded protein: CASSKTYRGLKETQYF.

On this clonotype itself: Being one base from a much bigger clone, this may be a read error. V usage is TRBV7-2 and J usage is TRBJ2-5; D might be TRBD2 (5 bases). The end of the DNA fits TRBJ2-7 better, so the J call may be wrong. Germline V gene lookup returns CDR1 SGHTA and CDR2 FQGNSA. The CDR3 length is 14 residues. CDR3 sequence: CASSSSPRVGEQYF. CDR3 bases: TGTGCCAGCAGCTCCTCCCCGAGGGTAGGCGAGCAGTACTTC.

The chain is built from TRBV30 and TRBJ1-1; D is undetermined. The germline V gene encodes CDR1 GTSNPN and CDR2 SVGIG (reference sequence). The CDR3 loop spans 11 amino acids. The V end lost 1 base, the J end lost 8 bases, and 8 bases lay between the germline ends. CDR3 DNA sequence: TGTGCCTGGAGTGGGTGGTCAGAAGCTTTCTTT. It translates to CAWSGWSEAFF.

Notes on this clonotype: A much larger clone lies one base from this, so it may be a read error. The V call is TRBV7-9, the J call TRBJ2-5; D is perhaps TRBD2 (6 bases). The J call may not be correct, given that the DNA end is closer to TRBJ2-7. CDR3 size: 12 residues. In germline, CDR1 is SEHNR, CDR2 FQNEAQ (reference sequence). The CDR3 loop reads CAGSGQGNEQYF. DNA for the CDR3: TGTGCCGGCAGCGGGCAGGGTAACGAGCAGTACTTC.

The chain couples TRBV9 to TRBJ2-1, with 8 bases lining up with TRBD2. The CDR3 totals 14 residues. The germline V gene encodes CDR1 SGDLS and CDR2 YYNGEE. V was clipped by 0 bases and J by 8 bases; unmatched bases: 4. CDR3 nucleotides: TGTGCCAGCAGCGTAGTCAGCGGGGGCGATGAGCAGTTCTTC. Its protein is CASSVVSGGDEQFF.

This clonotype appeared a few times. Possible read error: a much larger clone is one base away. This sequence joins TRBV28 and TRBJ2-7, with D possibly matching TRBD2 (6 bases). The germline V gene encodes CDR1 MDHEN and CDR2 SYDVKM. CDR3 length: 12 residues. V was shortened by 3 bases and J by 5 bases, with 8 bases between the two germline ends. The DNA of the CDR3 is TGTGCCAGCAGTTTTGCGGGGAACGAGCAGTACTTC. Translation: CASSFAGNEQYF.

In this sample, this clonotype turned up a few times. This chain connects TRBV12-5 to TRBJ1-2, with D perhaps matching TRBD1 (5 bases). V lost 7 bases to trimming and J lost 7 bases, with 16 bases between them. There are 13 residues in the CDR3. CDR1 LGHNT and CDR2 FRNRAP come from the germline V gene. The CDR3 loop is CASAEGHRGGYTF. The DNA for the CDR3 is TGTGCTAGTGCTGAAGGACACCGGGGTGGCTACACCTTC.

The CDR3 coding sequence is TGCGCCAGCAGCTTGGGCGGTAGCGGCGGGTGGTACGAGCAGTACTTC. It encodes CASSLGGSGGWYEQYF. V is TRBV5-1 and J is TRBJ2-7; tentatively, D is TRBD2 (6 bases). The CDR3 has 16 amino acids. Trimming removed 0 bases at V and 4 bases at J, with 17 bases between. Germline CDR1 is SGHRS and CDR2 is YFSETQ.

The V call is TRBV20-1, the J call TRBJ2-7; TRBD2 agrees at 8 bases. Germline trimming cut 6 bases from V and 6 bases from J; bases unmatched to any gene: 13. This CDR3 spans 14 amino acids. Germline CDR1 and CDR2: DFQATT and SNEGSKA (reference sequence). CDR3: CSAPGGRTRSEQYF. For the CDR3, the DNA is TGCAGTGCACCGGGGGGGCGTACTAGAAGCGAGCAGTACTTC.

This chain connects TRBV20-1 to TRBJ2-3; 10 bases match TRBD2. J was trimmed by 0 bases and V by 0 bases; bases with no gene match: 9. This CDR3 is 18 amino acids long. Germline CDR1 DFQATT, CDR2 SNEGSKA (reference sequence). As DNA, the CDR3 is TGCAGTGCTAGAGATAAGGGACTAGCGTCATTTAGCACAGATACGCAGTATTTT. The encoded protein is CSARDKGLASFSTDTQYF.

The rearrangement joins TRBV5-1 to TRBJ1-4, with D tentatively TRBD1 (5 bases). Germline V lookup: CDR1 SGHRS, CDR2 YFSETQ. V shed 4 bases and J shed 7 bases, with 23 bases lying between them. The CDR3 loop spans 17 amino acids. In DNA, the CDR3 is TGCGCCAGCAGCCCAGGGCCCCGGCGCGGGACGGTTGAAAAACTGTTTTTT. This codes for CASSPGPRRGTVEKLFF.

This clonotype was seen a single time. This rearrangement joins TRBV5-1 to TRBJ2-5, with D perhaps TRBD2 (6 bases). Near its end, the DNA agrees better with TRBJ2-1, so the J call may be wrong. The CDR3 has 13 residues. From germline, CDR1 is SGHRS and CDR2 YFSETQ. CDR3 DNA sequence: TGCGCCAGCAGCTCGGCGGAGGGAGAGACCCAGTTCTTC. Translated: CASSSAEGETQFF.

J is TRBJ1-5 and V is TRBV20-1; D is possibly TRBD1 (6 bases). Germline values: CDR1 DFQATT, CDR2 SNEGSKA (reference sequence). V was cut by 3 bases and J by 6 bases, with 18 bases left in between. The CDR3 consists of 15 residues. The CDR3 spells CSASVPGQIFQPQHF. DNA of the CDR3: TGCAGTGCTAGCGTACCCGGACAGATCTTTCAGCCCCAGCATTTT.